This T cell receptor beta chain was found in a study of cytomegalovirus exposure and HLA in healthy donors. 13 Jbeta primers and 60 Vbeta primers were used for the PCR. Method: immunoSEQ multiplex PCR; TCRdb's copy keeps in-frame clones and lacks some. The sample yields 35,000 to 50,000 clones, around 68% seen once. A note on this clone: Its antigen remains unknown.

Study-wide results and caveats: Most likely, a cluster of highly shared sequence variants arose as a sequencing artifact.

This TCR was recovered from a man between 35 and 55 years old in good health and CMV-seronegative. The sequenced sample was PBMCs.

The CDR3: CASSQDVSGGSDTQYF. CDR3 nucleotides: TGTGCCAGCAGCCAAGATGTTAGCGGGGGCTCAGATACGCAGTATTTT. This chain uses TRBV4-2 with TRBJ2-3, with 9 bases aligning to TRBD2. The V gene end was trimmed by 0 bases and the J gene end by 4 bases; junction bases not matched to a gene: 5. Germline loops: CDR1 LGHNA, CDR2 YNFKEQ. There are 16 residues in the CDR3.